The sequence of this T cell receptor (beta chain) was determined in a study of blood T cells in healthy people across ages. About this clonotype: No conserved phenylalanine or tryptophan ends this CDR3, so it is likely a read error.

Trimming cost V 4 bases and J 5 bases, with 7 bases left between them. This CDR3 comprises 12 residues. Per germline, CDR1 SGHRS and CDR2 YFSETQ. A J-beta primer mix and a sample-barcoded 5' primer were used in a second PCR of roughly 6 to 12 cycles. From the 5' RACE reads, TCRdb called clonotypes with MiXCR, one entry per CDR3 protein. Here the sample spans around 1.7 million distinct CDR3 sequences, 28% being singletons. The chain links TRBV5-1 to TRBJ2-1, with D unresolved. Sequencing was done on a sample of blood. This TCR was sampled from a woman in her twenties or thirties in good health. DNA of the CDR3: TGCGCCAGCAGCATTATGCACAATGAGCAGTTCTGC. Residues: CASSIMHNEQFC.